The T cell receptor (beta chain) under discussion was sequenced for a study of blood T cell repertoires in COVID-19. Overall study: Some COVID-19 samples were acute and others convalescent; all came from the United States, Italy and Spain. T cells, B-cell-depleted T cells, or PBMCs provided the cDNA or gDNA that served as material.

With V trimmed by 5 bases and J by 4 bases, 22 bases remained unmatched. This CDR3 spans 21 amino acids. CDR1 and CDR2 from the germline V gene are SGHRS and YFSETQ. This clone was recorded once. As handled by the study authors: Estimation of nucleated cell counts was performed using reference gene primer amplification. Repertoires were generated with immunoSEQ multiplex PCR, while TCRdb's copy carries only in-frame clones and drops some. D and trimming come from the DNA, and the V and J calls and clone size come from that table. The sample shows some 260,000 clones, approximately 91% of them seen only once.

This TCR was recovered from a woman aged 25-40 years with acute or convalescent COVID-19. J is TRBJ2-1 and V is TRBV5-1; 12 nucleotides match TRBD2. The sequenced sample was peripheral blood. Here the CDR3 DNA reads TGCGCCAGCAGTCGGGATAGATCGGACAGGCCCGGGACTAGCGGGTACAATGAGCAGTTCTTC. Encoded protein: CASSRDRSDRPGTSGYNEQFF.